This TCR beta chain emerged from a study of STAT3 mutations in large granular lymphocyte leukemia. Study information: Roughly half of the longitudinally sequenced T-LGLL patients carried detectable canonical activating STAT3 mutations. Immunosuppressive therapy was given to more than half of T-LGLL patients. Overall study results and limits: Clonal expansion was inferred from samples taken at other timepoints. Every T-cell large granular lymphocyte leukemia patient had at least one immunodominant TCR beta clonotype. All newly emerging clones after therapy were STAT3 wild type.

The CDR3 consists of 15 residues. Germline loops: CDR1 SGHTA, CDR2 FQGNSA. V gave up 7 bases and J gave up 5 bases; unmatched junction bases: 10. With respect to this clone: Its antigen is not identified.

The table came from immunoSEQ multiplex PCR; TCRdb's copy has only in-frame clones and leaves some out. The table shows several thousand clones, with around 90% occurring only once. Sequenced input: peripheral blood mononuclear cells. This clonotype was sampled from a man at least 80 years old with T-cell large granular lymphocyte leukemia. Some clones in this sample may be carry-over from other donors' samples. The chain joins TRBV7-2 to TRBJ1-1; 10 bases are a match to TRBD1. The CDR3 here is CASTLTGGAETEAFF. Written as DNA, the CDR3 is TGTGCCAGCACTTTGACAGGGGGCGCTGAGACTGAAGCTTTCTTT.